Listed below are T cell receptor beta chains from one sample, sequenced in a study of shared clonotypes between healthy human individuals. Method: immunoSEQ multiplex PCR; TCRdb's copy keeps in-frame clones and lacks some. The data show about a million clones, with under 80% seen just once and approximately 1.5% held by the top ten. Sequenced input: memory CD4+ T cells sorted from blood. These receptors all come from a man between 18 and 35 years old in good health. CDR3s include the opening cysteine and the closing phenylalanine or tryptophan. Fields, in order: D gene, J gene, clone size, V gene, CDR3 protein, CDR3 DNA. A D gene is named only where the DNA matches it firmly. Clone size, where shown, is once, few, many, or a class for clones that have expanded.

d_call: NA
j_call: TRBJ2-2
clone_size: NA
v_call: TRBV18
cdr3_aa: CASSLDRNTGELFF
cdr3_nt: TGTGCCAGCTCACTCGACAGGAACACCGGGGAGCTGTTTTTT

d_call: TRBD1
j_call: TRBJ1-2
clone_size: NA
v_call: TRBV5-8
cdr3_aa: CASSPDRGLGYTF
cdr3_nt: TGTGCCAGCAGCCCAGACAGGGGGCTCGGCTACACCTTC

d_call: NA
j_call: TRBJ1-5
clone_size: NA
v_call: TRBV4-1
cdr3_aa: CASSSTLRREGNQPQHF
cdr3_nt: TGCGCCAGCAGCTCCACGTTAAGAAGGGAAGGCAATCAGCCCCAGCATTTT

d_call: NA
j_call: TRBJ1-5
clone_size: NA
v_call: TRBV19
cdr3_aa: CASSSQTGQPQHF
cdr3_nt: TGTGCCAGTAGTTCCCAGACAGGCCAGCCCCAGCATTTT

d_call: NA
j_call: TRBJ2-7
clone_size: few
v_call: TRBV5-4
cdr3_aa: CASSLERGSGNEQYF
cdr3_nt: TGTGCCAGCAGCTTGGAAAGGGGGAGTGGGAACGAGCAGTACTTC

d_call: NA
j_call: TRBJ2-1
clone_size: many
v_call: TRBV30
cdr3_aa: CASRWGNEQFF
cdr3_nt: TGTGCCTCGAGATGGGGGAATGAGCAGTTCTTC

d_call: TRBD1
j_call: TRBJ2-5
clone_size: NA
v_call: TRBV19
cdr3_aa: CASSSKRTGNQETQYF
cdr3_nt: TGTGCCAGTAGTAGTAAGAGGACAGGGAACCAAGAGACCCAGTACTTC

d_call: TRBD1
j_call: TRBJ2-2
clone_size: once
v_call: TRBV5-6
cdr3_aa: CASRYQGQGNTGELFF
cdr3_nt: TGTGCCAGTAGATATCAGGGACAGGGCAACACCGGGGAGCTGTTTTTT

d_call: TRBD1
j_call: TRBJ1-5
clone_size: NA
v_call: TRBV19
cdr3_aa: CASSDRDGNQPQHF
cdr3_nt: TGTGCCAGTAGTGACAGGGACGGGAATCAGCCCCAGCATTTT

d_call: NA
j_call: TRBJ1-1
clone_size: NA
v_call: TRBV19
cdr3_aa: CASSIAGDTEAFF
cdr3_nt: TGTGCCAGTAGTATAGCAGGGGACACTGAAGCTTTCTTT

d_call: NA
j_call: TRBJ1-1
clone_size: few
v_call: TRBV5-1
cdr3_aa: CASSLVGSGTFGTEAFF
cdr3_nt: TGCGCCAGCAGCTTGGTAGGGTCAGGAACTTTTGGCACTGAAGCTTTCTTT

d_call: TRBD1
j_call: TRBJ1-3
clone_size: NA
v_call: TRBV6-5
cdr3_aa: CASSMGQVGYTIYF
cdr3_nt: TGTGCCAGCAGCATGGGACAGGTTGGGTACACCATATATTTT

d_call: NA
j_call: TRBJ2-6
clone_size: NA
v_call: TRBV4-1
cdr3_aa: CASSQGGTNNVLTF
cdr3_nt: TGCGCCAGCAGCCAGGGCGGGACCAACAACGTCCTGACTTTC

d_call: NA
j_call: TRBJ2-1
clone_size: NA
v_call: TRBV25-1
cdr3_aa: CASRWTGSSYNEQFF
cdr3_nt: TGTGCCAGCAGGTGGACGGGGAGCTCCTACAATGAGCAGTTCTTC

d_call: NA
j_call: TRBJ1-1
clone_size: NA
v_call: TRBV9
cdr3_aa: CASSPQTENTEAFF
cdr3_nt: TGTGCCAGCAGCCCCCAAACAGAGAACACTGAAGCTTTCTTT

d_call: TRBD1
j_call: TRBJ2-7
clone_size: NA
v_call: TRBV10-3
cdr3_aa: CAISAGTARGEQYF
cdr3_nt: TGTGCCATCAGTGCTGGGACAGCTCGGGGCGAGCAGTACTTC

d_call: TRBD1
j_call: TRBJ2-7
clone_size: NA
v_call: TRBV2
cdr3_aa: CASSVGTDYYEQYF
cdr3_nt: TGTGCCAGCAGTGTTGGGACAGACTACTACGAGCAGTACTTC

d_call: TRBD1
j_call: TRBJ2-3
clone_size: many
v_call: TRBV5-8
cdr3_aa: CASSLLDRDADTQYF
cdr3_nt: TGTGCCAGCAGCTTGTTGGACAGGGATGCAGATACGCAGTATTTT

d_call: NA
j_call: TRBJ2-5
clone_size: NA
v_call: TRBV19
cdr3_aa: CASSIWTKETQYF
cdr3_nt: TGTGCCAGTAGTATCTGGACTAAAGAGACCCAGTACTTC

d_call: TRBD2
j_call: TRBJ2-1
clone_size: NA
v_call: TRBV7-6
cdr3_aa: CASSWTGTTNEQFF
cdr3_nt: TGTGCCAGCAGCTGGACCGGGACTACAAATGAGCAGTTCTTC

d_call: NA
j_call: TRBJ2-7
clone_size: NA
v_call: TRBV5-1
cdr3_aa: CASSLLTLVSYEQYF
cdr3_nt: TGCGCCAGCAGCTTACTCACGCTTGTCTCCTACGAGCAGTACTTC

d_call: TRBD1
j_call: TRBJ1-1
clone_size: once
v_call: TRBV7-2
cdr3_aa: CASSLAGGRSEAFF
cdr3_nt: TGTGCCAGCAGCTTAGCAGGGGGCAGGTCTGAAGCTTTCTTT

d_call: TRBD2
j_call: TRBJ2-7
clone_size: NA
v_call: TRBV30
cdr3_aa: CAWNGGNYEQYF
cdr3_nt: TGTGCCTGGAACGGGGGGAACTACGAGCAGTACTTC

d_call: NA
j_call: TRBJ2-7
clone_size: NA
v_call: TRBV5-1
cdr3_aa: CASSLEGSSYEQYF
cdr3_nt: TGCGCCAGCAGCTTGGAGGGGTCCTCCTACGAGCAGTACTTC

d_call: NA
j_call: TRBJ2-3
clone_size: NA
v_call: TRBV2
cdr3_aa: CASSGRPTDTQYF
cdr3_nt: TGTGCCAGCAGTGGGCGCCCGACAGATACGCAGTATTTT

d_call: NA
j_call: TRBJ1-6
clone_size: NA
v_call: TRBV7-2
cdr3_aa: CASSLLGGSPLHF
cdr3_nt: TGTGCCAGCAGCCTATTGGGAGGTTCACCCCTCCACTTT

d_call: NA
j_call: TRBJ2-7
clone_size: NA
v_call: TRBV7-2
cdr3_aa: CASSLRPVTYEQYF
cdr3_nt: TGTGCCAGCAGCTTACGACCGGTCACCTACGAGCAGTACTTC

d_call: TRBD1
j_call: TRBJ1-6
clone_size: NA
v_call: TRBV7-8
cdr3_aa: CASSLDDRVGSPLHF
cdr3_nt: TGTGCCAGCAGCTTAGACGACAGGGTCGGTTCACCCCTCCACTTT

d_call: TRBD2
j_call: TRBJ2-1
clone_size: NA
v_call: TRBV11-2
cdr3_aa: CASSLDGRGGHNEQFF
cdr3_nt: TGTGCCAGCAGCTTAGATGGACGGGGGGGCCACAATGAGCAGTTCTTC

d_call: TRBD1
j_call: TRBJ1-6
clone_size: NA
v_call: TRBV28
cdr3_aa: CASSSGQGSGSPLHF
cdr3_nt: TGTGCCAGCAGCTCCGGACAGGGGTCGGGTTCACCCCTCCACTTT

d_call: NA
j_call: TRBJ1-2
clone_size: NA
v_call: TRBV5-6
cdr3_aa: CASSLLVLGHRSYTF
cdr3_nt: TGTGCCAGCAGCTTGTTGGTCCTAGGGCACAGAAGCTACACCTTC

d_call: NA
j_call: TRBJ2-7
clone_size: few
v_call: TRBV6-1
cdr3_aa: CASSYKGSLSYEQYF
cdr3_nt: TGTGCCAGCAGCTATAAGGGCAGTCTGTCCTACGAGCAGTACTTC

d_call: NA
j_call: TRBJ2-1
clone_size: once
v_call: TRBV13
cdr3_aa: CASSPNRAPYNEQFF
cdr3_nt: TGTGCCAGCAGCCCCAACAGGGCTCCCTACAATGAGCAGTTCTTC

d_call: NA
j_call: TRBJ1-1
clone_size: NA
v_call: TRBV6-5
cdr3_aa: CASSSHRQNLNTEAFF
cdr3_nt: TGTGCCAGCAGTTCTCATCGACAGAACCTGAACACTGAAGCTTTCTTT

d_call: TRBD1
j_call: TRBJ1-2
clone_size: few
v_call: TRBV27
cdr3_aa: CASSLRQGGSYGYTF
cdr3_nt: TGTGCCAGCAGTTTACGACAGGGTGGAAGCTATGGCTACACCTTC

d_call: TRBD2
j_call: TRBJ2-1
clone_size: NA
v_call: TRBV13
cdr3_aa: CASSLWSGRWGEQFF
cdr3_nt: TGTGCCAGCAGCTTATGGAGCGGGAGGTGGGGTGAGCAGTTCTTC

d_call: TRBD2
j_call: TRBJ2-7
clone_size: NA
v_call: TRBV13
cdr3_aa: CASSFPREGLEQYF
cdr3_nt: TGTGCCAGCAGCTTCCCGCGGGAGGGCCTTGAGCAGTACTTC

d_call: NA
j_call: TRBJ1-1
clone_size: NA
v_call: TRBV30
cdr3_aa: CAWILTMNTEAFF
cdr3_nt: TGTGCCTGGATCTTGACCATGAACACTGAAGCTTTCTTT

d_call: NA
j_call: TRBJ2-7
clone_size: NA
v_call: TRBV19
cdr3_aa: CASSSVGYEQYF
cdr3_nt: TGTGCCAGTAGCTCAGTGGGCTACGAGCAGTACTTC

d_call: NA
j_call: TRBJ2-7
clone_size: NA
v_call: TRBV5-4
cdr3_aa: CASSPVSVPYEQYF
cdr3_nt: TGTGCCAGCAGCCCCGTCTCAGTCCCCTACGAGCAGTACTTC

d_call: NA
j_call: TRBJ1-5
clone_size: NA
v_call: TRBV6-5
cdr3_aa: CASSYSFQLNQPQHF
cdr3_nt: TGTGCCAGCAGTTACTCGTTCCAGTTGAATCAGCCCCAGCATTTT

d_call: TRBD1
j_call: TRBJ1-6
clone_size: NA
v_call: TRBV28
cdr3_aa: CASSLLGQALYSPLHF
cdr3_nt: TGTGCCAGCAGTTTGTTGGGACAGGCCCTTTATTCACCCCTCCACTTT

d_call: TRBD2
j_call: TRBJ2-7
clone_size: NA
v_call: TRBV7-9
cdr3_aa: CASSLSGNSYEQYF
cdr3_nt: TGTGCCAGCAGTCTCAGCGGGAACTCCTACGAGCAGTACTTC

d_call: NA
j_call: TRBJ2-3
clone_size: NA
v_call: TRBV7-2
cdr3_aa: CAESGGSSDTQYF
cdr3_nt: TGTGCCGAATCTGGGGGCTCATCGGATACGCAGTATTTT

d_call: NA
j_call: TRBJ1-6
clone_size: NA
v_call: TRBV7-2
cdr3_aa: CASSLAGQNSPLHF
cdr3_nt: TGTGCCAGCAGCTTAGCGGGCCAAAATTCACCCCTCCACTTT

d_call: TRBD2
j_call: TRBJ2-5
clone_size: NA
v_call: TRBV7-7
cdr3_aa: CALGRGNQETQYF
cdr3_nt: TGTGCCCTCGGGAGGGGGAACCAAGAGACCCAGTACTTC

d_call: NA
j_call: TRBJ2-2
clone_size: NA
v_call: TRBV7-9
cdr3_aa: CASSLAYFTGELFF
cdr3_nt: TGTGCCAGCAGCTTAGCGTACTTTACCGGGGAGCTGTTTTTT

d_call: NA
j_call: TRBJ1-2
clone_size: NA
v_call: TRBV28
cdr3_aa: CASSLGGTGLVGYTF
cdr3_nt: TGTGCCAGCAGTTTGGGGGGTACAGGGTTAGTAGGCTACACCTTC

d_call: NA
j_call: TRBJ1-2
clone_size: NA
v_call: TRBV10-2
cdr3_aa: CASSESPEYGYTF
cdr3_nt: TGCGCCAGCAGTGAGTCGCCAGAGTATGGCTACACCTTC

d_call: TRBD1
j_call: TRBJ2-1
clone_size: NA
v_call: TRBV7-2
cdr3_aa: CASSSHRVEDRGHNEQFF
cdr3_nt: TGTGCCAGCAGCTCCCATCGGGTGGAAGACAGGGGTCACAATGAGCAGTTCTTC

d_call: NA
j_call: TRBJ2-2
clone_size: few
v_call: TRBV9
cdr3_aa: CASSVGSVNGELFF
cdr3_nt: TGTGCCAGCAGCGTAGGCAGCGTCAACGGGGAGCTGTTTTTT

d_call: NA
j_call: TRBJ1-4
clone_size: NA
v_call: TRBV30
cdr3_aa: CAWMVKGSEKLFF
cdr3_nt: TGTGCCTGGATGGTCAAGGGGAGTGAAAAACTGTTTTTT

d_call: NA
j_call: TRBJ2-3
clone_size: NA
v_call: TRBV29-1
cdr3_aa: CSVEVARDTQYF
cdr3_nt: TGCAGCGTTGAAGTTGCCCGGGATACGCAGTATTTT

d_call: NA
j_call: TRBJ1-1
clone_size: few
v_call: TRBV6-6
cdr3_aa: CATRIGSTEAFF
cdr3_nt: TGTGCCACCAGGATTGGGTCCACTGAAGCTTTCTTT

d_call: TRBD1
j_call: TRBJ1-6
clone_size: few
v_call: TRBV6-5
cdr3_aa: CASSSRGLDNSPLHF
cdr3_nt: TGTGCCAGCAGCAGCAGGGGGCTCGATAATTCACCCCTCCACTTT

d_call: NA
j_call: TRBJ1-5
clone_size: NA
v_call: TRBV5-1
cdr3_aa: CASRQGSDQPQHF
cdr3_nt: TGCGCCAGCAGACAGGGTTCTGATCAGCCCCAGCATTTT

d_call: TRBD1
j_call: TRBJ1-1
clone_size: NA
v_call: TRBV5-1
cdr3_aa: CASSLVGDRFEAFF
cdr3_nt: TGCGCCAGCAGCTTGGTTGGGGACAGATTTGAAGCTTTCTTT

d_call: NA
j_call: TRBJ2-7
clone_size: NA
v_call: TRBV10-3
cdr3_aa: CATTPGLIYEQYF
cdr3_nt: TGTGCCACCACCCCGGGACTGATCTACGAGCAGTACTTC

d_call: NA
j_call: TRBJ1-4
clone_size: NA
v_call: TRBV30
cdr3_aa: CAWGTRHTTNEKLFF
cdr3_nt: TGTGCCTGGGGAACCAGACACACAACTAATGAAAAACTGTTTTTT